The clone carrying this T cell receptor beta chain has just a few counts. The data originate from a study of tumor-infiltrating lymphocytes in localized non-small cell lung cancer. Germline values: CDR1 MNHEY, CDR2 SMNVEV (reference sequence). The CDR3 loop spans 16 amino acids. Trimming removed 1 base at V and 6 bases at J, with 16 bases between. The assay was immunoSEQ multiplex PCR, and TCRdb's table has in-frame clones only and misses some. The sample includes some 13,000 clones, around 70% of them seen just once. The origin of this receptor is a human donor with non-small cell lung cancer. V gene TRBV27 combines with J gene TRBJ2-1; maybe TRBD2 (5 bases). Sample: uninvolved lung tissue not adjacent to the tumor. CDR3 residues: CASSLYFASGANEQFF. The CDR3 DNA is TGTGCCAGCAGTTTATACTTCGCGAGCGGAGCCAATGAGCAGTTCTTC.